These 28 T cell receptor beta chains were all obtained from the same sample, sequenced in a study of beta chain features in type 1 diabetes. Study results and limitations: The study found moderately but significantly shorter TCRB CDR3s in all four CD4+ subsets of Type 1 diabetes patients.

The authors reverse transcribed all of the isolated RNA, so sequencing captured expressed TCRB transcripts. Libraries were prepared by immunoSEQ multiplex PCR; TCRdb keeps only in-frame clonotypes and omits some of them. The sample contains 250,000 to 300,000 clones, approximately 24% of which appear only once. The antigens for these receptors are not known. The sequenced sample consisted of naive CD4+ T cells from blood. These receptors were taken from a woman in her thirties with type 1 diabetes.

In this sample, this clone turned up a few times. CDR3 DNA: TGTGCCAGCACCCGCTCCCGCGATGAGCAGTTCTTC. This gives the protein CASTRSRDEQFF. The J gene is TRBJ2-1, the V gene TRBV6-6; D call uncertain. Germline-derived CDR1 and CDR2 are MNHNY and SVGAGI (reference sequence). V was trimmed by 7 bases and J by 8 bases, leaving 12 bases between them. This CDR3 is 12 amino acids long.

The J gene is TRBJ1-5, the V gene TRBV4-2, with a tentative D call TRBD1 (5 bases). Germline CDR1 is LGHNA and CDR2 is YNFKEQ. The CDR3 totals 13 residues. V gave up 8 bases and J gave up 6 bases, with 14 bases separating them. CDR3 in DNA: TGTGCCAGCGGACTAGGGGCGGGTCAGCCCCAGCATTTT. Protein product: CASGLGAGQPQHF.

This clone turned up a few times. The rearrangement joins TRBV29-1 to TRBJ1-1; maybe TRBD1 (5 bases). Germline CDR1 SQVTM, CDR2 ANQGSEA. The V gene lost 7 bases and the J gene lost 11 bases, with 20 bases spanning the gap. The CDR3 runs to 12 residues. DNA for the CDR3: TGCAGCGCTCCCAGAAGGGGCTTAGGGGCTTTCTTT. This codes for CSAPRRGLGAFF.

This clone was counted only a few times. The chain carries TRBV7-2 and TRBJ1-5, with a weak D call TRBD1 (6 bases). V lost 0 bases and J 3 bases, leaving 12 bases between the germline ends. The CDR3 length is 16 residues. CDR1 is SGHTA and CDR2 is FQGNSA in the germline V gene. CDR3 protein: CASSLASRGNNQPQHF. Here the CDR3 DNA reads TGTGCCAGCAGCTTAGCAAGTAGGGGGAACAATCAGCCCCAGCATTTT. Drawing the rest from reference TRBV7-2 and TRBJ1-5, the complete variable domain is GAGVSQSPSNKVTEKGKDVELRCDPISGHTALYWYRQSLGQGLEFLIYFQGNSAPDKSGLPSDRFSAERTGGSVSTLTIQRTQQEDSAVYLCASSLASRGNNQPQHFGDGTRLSIL.

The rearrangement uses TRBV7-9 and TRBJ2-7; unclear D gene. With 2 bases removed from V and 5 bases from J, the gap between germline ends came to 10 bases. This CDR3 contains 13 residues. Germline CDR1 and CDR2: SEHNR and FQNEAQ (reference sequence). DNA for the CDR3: TGTGCCAGCAGCTTACTTAGCCGTAACGAGCAGTACTTC. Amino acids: CASSLLSRNEQYF.

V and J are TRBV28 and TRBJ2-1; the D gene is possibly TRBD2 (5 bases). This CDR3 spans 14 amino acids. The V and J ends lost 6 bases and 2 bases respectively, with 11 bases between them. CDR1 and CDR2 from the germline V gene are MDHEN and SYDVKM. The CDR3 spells CASSPDFPYNEQFF. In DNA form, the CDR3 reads TGTGCCAGCAGCCCGGACTTTCCCTACAATGAGCAGTTCTTC. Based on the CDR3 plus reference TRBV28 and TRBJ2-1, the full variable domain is DVKVTQSSRYLVKRTGEKVFLECVQDMDHENMFWYRQDPGLGLRLIYFSYDVKMKEKGDIPEGYSVSREKKERFSLILESASTNQTSMYLCASSPDFPYNEQFFGPGTRLTVL.

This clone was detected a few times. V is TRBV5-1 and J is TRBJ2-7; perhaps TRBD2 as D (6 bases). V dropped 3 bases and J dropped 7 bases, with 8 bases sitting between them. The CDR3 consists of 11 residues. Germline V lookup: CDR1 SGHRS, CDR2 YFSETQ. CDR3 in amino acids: CASSSGLEQYF. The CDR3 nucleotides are TGCGCCAGCAGCTCGGGACTGGAGCAGTACTTC.

For the CDR3, the DNA is TGTGCCAGCAGCTCCGGGACAGGGACAGATACGCAGTATTTT. Translating gives CASSSGTGTDTQYF. V gene TRBV7-3 combines with J gene TRBJ2-3, with 9 bases matching TRBD1. CDR1 and CDR2 (germline): SGHTA, FQGTGA. There are 14 residues in the CDR3. The ends lost 4 bases at V and 3 bases at J; junction bases unmatched: 2.

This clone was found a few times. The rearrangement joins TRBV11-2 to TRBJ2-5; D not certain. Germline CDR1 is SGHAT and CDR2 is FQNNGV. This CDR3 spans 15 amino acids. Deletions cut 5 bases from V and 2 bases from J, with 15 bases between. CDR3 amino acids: CASSPPLGRQETQYF. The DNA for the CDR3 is TGTGCCAGCAGCCCCCCTTTAGGCAGGCAAGAGACCCAGTACTTC.

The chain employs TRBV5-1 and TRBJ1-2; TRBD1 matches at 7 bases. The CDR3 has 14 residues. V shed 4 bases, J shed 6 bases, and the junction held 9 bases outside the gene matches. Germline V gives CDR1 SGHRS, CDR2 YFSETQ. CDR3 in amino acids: CASSPRTGYHGYTF. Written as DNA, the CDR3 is TGCGCCAGCAGCCCCCGGACAGGATACCATGGCTACACCTTC.

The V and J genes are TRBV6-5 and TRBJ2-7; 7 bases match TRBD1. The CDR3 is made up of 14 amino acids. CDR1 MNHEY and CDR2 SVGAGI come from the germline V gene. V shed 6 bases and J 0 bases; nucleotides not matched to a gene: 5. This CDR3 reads CASRSRGHSYEQYF. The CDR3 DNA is TGTGCCAGCAGATCTAGGGGGCACTCCTACGAGCAGTACTTC.

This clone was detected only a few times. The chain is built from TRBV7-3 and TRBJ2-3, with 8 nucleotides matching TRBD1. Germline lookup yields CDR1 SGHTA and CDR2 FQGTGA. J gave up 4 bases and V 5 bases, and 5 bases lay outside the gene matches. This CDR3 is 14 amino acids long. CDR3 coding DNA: TGTGCCAGCAGCCGTGACAGGGGAGCAGATACGCAGTATTTT. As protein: CASSRDRGADTQYF.

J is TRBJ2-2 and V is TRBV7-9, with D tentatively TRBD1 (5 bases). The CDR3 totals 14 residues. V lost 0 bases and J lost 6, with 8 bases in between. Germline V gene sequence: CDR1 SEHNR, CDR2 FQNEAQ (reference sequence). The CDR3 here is CASSLAGAAGELFF. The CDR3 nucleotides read TGTGCCAGCAGCTTAGCTGGGGCGGCCGGGGAGCTGTTTTTT.

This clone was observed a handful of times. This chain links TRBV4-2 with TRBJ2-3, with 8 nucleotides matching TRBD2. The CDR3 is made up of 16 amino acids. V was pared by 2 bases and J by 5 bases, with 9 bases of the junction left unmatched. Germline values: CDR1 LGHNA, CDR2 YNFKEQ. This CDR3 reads CASSQLSGSGEDTQYF. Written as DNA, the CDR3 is TGTGCCAGCAGCCAACTCAGCGGGAGTGGGGAAGATACGCAGTATTTT.

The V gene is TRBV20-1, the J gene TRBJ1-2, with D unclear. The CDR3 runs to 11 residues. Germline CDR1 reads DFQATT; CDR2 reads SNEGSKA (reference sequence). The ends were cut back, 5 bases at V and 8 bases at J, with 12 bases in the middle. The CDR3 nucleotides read TGCAGTGCTTCGGAGTATTTGGGCTACACCTTC. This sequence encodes CSASEYLGYTF.

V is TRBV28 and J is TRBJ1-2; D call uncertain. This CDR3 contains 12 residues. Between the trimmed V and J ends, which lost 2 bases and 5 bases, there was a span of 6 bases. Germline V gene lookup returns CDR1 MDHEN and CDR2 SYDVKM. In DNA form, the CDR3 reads TGTGCCAGCAGTTTAGAGAGTTATGGCTACACCTTC. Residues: CASSLESYGYTF.

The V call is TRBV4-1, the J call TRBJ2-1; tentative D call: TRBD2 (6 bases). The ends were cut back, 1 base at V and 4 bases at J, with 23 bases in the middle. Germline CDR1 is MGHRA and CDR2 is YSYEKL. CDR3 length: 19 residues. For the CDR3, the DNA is TGCGCCAGCAGCCAAGTGATGTTAGCGGCAAATGGAATTTACAATGAGCAGTTCTTC. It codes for CASSQVMLAANGIYNEQFF.

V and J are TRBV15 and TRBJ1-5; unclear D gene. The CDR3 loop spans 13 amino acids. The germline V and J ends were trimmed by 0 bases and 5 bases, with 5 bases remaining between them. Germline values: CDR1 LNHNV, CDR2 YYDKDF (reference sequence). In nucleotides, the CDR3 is TGTGCCACCAGCAGAGATCAGGATCAGCCCCAGCATTTT. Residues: CATSRDQDQPQHF.

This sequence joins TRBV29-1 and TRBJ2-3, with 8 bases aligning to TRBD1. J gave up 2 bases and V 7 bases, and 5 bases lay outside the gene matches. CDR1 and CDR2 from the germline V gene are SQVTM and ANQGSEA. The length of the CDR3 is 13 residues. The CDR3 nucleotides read TGCAGCGCGGGACAGGCACTCACAGATACGCAGTATTTT. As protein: CSAGQALTDTQYF.

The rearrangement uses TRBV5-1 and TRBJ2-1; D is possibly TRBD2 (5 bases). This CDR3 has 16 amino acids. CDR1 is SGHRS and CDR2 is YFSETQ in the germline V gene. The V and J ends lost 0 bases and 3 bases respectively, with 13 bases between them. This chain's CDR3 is CASSLDGLIIYNEQFF. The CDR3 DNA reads TGCGCCAGCAGCTTGGATGGACTCATAATCTACAATGAGCAGTTCTTC.

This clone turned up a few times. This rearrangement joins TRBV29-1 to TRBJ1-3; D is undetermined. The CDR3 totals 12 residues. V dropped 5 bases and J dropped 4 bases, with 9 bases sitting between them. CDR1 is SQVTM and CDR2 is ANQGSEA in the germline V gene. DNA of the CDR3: TGCAGCGTTATACAGCTGGGAAACACCATATATTTT. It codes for CSVIQLGNTIYF.

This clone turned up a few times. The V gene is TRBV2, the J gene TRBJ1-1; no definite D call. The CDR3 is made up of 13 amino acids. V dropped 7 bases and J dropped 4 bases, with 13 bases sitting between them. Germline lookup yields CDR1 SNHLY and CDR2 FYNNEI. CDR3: CASTLRSGTEAFF. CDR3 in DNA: TGTGCCAGCACCCTCCGGAGTGGCACTGAAGCTTTCTTT.

The CDR3: CAWSVGGPPEAFF. The CDR3 nucleotides are TGTGCCTGGAGTGTAGGGGGCCCACCTGAAGCTTTCTTT. The rearrangement joins TRBV30 to TRBJ1-1; 7 positions agree with TRBD1. Germline CDR1 and CDR2: GTSNPN and SVGIG (reference sequence). This CDR3 is built from 13 residues. The V segment lost 0 bases and the J segment 6 bases; nucleotides outside the gene matches: 4.

CDR3 nucleotide sequence: TGTGCCAGCAGTCTAACATGGACGGGGACCTACGAGCAGTACTTC. Amino acids: CASSLTWTGTYEQYF. The rearrangement joins TRBV27 to TRBJ2-7; a possible D gene is TRBD2 (5 bases). The germline V gene has CDR1 MNHEY and CDR2 SMNVEV (reference sequence). CDR3 size: 15 residues. V lost 5 bases and J lost 2, with 16 bases in between.

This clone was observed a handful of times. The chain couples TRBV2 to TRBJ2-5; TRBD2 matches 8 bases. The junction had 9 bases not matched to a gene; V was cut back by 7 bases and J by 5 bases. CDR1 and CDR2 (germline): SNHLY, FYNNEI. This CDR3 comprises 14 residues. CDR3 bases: TGTGCCAGCATCCGCGGGACTAGTGGTGAGACCCAGTACTTC. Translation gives CASIRGTSGETQYF.

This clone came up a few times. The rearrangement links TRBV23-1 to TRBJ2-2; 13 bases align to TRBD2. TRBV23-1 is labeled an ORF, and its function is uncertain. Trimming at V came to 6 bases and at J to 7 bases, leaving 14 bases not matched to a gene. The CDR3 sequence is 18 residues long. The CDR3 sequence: CASRTGTSGTPWGGELFF. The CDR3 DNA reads TGCGCCAGCAGGACCGGGACTAGCGGGACCCCATGGGGCGGGGAGCTGTTTTTT.

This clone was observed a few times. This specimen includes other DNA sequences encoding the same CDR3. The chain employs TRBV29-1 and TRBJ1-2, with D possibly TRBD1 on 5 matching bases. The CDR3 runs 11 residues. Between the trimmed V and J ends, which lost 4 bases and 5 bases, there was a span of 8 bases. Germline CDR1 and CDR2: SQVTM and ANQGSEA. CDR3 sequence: CSVGQFYGYTF. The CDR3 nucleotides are TGCAGCGTTGGACAGTTTTATGGCTACACCTTC.

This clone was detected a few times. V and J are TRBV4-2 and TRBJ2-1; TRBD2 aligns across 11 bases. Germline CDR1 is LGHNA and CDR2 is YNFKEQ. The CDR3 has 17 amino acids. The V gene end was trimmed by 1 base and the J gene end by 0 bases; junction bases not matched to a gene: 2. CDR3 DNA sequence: TGTGCCAGCAGCCAAGGCACTAGCGGGAGCTCCTACAATGAGCAGTTCTTC. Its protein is CASSQGTSGSSYNEQFF.